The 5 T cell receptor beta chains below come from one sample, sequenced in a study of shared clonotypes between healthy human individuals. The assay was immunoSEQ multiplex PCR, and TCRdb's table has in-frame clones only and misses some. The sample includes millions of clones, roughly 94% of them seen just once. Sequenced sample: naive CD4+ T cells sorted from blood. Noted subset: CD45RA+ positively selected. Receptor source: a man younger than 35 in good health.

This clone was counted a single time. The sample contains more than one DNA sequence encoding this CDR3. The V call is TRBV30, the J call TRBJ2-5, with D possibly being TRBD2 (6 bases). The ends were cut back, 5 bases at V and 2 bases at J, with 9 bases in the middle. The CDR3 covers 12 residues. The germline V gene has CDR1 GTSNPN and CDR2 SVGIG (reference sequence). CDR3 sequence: CAWGRGQETQYF. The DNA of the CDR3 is TGTGCCTGGGGACGGGGGCAAGAGACCCAGTACTTC.

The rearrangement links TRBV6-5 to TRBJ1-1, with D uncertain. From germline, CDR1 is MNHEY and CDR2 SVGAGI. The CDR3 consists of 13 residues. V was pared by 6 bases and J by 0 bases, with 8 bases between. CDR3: CASSGPLNTEAFF. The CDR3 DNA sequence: TGTGCCAGCAGCGGACCGCTGAACACTGAAGCTTTCTTT.

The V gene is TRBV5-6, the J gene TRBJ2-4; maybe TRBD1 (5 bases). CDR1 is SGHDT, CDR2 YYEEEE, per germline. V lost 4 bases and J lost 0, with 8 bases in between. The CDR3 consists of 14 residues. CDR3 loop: CASSPGLAKNIQYF. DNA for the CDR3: TGTGCCAGCAGCCCAGGGTTAGCCAAAAACATTCAGTACTTC.

CDR3 bases: TGTGCCTGGAGTAATAAGAGGGCTACTGAAGCTTTCTTT. The encoded protein is CAWSNKRATEAFF. The V and J genes are TRBV30 and TRBJ1-1, with D unclear. V dropped 2 bases and J dropped 5 bases, with 12 bases sitting between them. Germline loops: CDR1 GTSNPN, CDR2 SVGIG (reference sequence). The CDR3 spans 13 residues.

DNA of the CDR3: TGTGCCAGCAGTCCATTGGACAGGGGGCGTTCACCCCTCCACTTT. This translates into CASSPLDRGRSPLHF. The V gene is TRBV27, the J gene TRBJ1-6; 11 bases map to TRBD1. V lost 5 bases, J lost 9 bases, and 6 bases stayed unmatched. CDR3 length: 15 residues. Germline lookup yields CDR1 MNHEY and CDR2 SMNVEV (reference sequence).